This entry lists 5 T cell receptor beta chains sequenced from one sample in a study of blood T cells in healthy people across ages (dated by TCRdb to the mid-2010s). Library preparation used 5' RACE. TCRdb shows the sequencer as Illumina HiSeq 2500. A second PCR of roughly 6 to 12 cycles was run with a J-beta primer mix and a sample-barcoded 5' primer. TCRdb itself trimmed the public reads at Q25 with fastp, ran MiXCR and retained productive beta chains. Identical CDR3 proteins give one entry, which carries the most common genes and DNA. This sample lists around 1,000,000 distinct CDR3 sequences; around 27% were detected once. The top ten constitute about 0.72% of the sample. The same sample was also used in a study of T cells of mothers and their children.

Sequencing used blood. The receptor source for this set is a girl aged 2 to 9 in good health.

This clonotype was observed a few times. The chain has TRBV6-1 and TRBJ2-5; 7 bases align to TRBD1. V gave up 5 bases and J gave up 5 bases; unmatched junction bases: 17. This CDR3 is 17 amino acids long. Germline values: CDR1 MNHNS, CDR2 SASEGT. CDR3 sequence: CASSPQGLGLGGETQYF. The DNA of the CDR3 is TGTGCCAGCAGTCCGCAGGGTTTGGGGCTAGGGGGCGAGACCCAGTACTTC.

The DNA of the CDR3 is TGTGCCAGCAGTCCCAGTCCCTACAGCGAGACCCAGTACTTC. Its protein is CASSPSPYSETQYF. This chain links TRBV28 with TRBJ2-5; no firm D call. CDR1 MDHEN and CDR2 SYDVKM come from the germline V gene. V lost 5 bases and J 5 bases, leaving 15 bases between the germline ends. The CDR3 runs 14 residues.

The gene calls are TRBV13 and TRBJ2-3; D perhaps matches TRBD1 (6 bases). Germline V lookup: CDR1 PRHDT, CDR2 FYEKMQ (reference sequence). The CDR3 sequence is 15 residues long. V was pared by 5 bases and J by 6 bases, with 18 bases between. This CDR3 reads CASSRDATGYDTQYF. The CDR3 DNA follows: TGTGCCAGCAGCCGAGACGCCACAGGGTACGATACGCAGTATTTT.

This clonotype was picked up a small number of times. J is TRBJ2-4 and V is TRBV4-3, with D possibly TRBD1 on 6 matching bases. The CDR3 runs 13 residues. V lost 5 bases to trimming and J lost 9 bases, with 14 bases between them. Per germline, CDR1 LGHNA and CDR2 YSLEER. CDR3 loop: CASSVRTGSIQYF. CDR3 nucleotide sequence: TGCGCCAGCAGCGTGCGTACAGGGTCCATTCAGTACTTC.

This chain uses TRBV20-1 with TRBJ2-1; D is possibly TRBD1 or TRBD2 (5 bases each). CDR1 is DFQATT and CDR2 is SNEGSKA in the germline V gene (reference sequence). The CDR3 has 13 amino acids. V was cut by 4 bases and J by 9 bases, with 16 bases left in between. The CDR3 here is CSATGTKGSEQFF. DNA of the CDR3: TGCAGTGCTACCGGGACCAAGGGGAGTGAGCAGTTCTTC.